This T cell receptor beta chain was obtained from a study of T-cell memory formation after mild COVID-19. Regarding the study as a whole: A subset of responding clones appeared in pre-infection memory, suggesting cross-reactive memory joined.

Germline V gene data show CDR1 as SQVTM and CDR2 as ANQGSEA. The length of the CDR3 is 11 residues. Trimming shortened V by 4 bases and J by 4 bases, and 8 bases separated the two germline ends. From the 5' RACE reads, TCRdb called clonotypes with MiXCR, one entry per CDR3 protein. The sample gives roughly 170,000 distinct CDR3 sequences, about a fifth of which show up once; roughly 23% is in the top ten. This clonotype was seen only a few times. Its specificity is unknown. Source material: PBMCs or a T cell subset sorted from them (not recorded which). The rearrangement joins TRBV29-1 to TRBJ2-7, with D hard to call. The receptor was isolated from an adult woman who had mild COVID-19 (a few samples of this study predate the infection). Cell type and time point are not known. CDR3 region: CSVGRGYEQYF. Written as DNA, the CDR3 is TGCAGCGTTGGTCGTGGGTACGAGCAGTACTTC.